This note documents a single T cell receptor (beta chain) sequence. Antigen specificity is unknown. Clones were sequenced by immunoSEQ multiplex PCR, and TCRdb holds only the in-frame ones, with some missing. Of approximately 94,000 clones in the sample, under 95% were seen once. Trimming cost V 2 bases and J 8 bases; bases outside gene matches: 6. The germline V gene has CDR1 MDHEN and CDR2 SYDVKM. The CDR3 extends over 15 amino acids. The study sampled blood at baseline, cycle 4 day 1, and cycle 7 day 1. This sample was included in a study of OX40 agonist ivuxolimab in advanced cancers. The wider study: Three patients showed partial responses: one hepatocellular carcinoma and two cutaneous melanoma cases.

Study-wide results and limits: Expanded peripheral T cell antigen specificity was not determined.

J is TRBJ2-1 and V is TRBV28, with TRBD1 matching over 10 bases. This material consisted of CD4+ or CD8+ T cells sorted from blood, taken in a trial of the OX40 agonist ivuxolimab. The sequence derives from an adult with an advanced solid tumor such as melanoma, head and neck, liver or kidney cancer. The CDR3 coding sequence is TGTGCCAGCAGTTTAAGGGACAGGGGAAAAGATGAGCAGTTCTTC. Its translation is CASSLRDRGKDEQFF.